The 18 T cell receptor beta chains in this list originate from one sample, sequenced in a study of shared clonotypes between healthy human individuals. Assay: immunoSEQ multiplex PCR; the TCRdb copy retains only in-frame clones and omits some. In the table there are about 1 million clones, roughly 80% of which are singletons. The sequenced sample consisted of memory CD4+ T cells sorted from blood. Described subset: CD45RA-negative fraction. These receptors were taken from a man aged 18-30 years in good health.

The CDR3 nucleotides read TGTGCCAGTAGCCCGTTTGACAGGCGAGACTACGAGCAGTACTTC. It specifies CASSPFDRRDYEQYF. The chain links TRBV19 to TRBJ2-7, with D perhaps matching TRBD1 (6 bases). Trimming shortened V by 6 bases and J by 3 bases, and 18 bases separated the two germline ends. The length of the CDR3 is 15 residues. From germline, CDR1 is LNHDA and CDR2 SQIVND (reference sequence).

The rearrangement links TRBV19 to TRBJ2-7, with 7 bases that match TRBD2. V gave up 3 bases and J gave up 0 bases; unmatched junction bases: 5. The germline gives CDR1 LNHDA, CDR2 SQIVND (reference sequence). This CDR3 comprises 15 residues. CDR3 coding DNA: TGTGCCAGTAGTATCCTCGGGGGGAGCTCCTACGAGCAGTACTTC. The encoded protein is CASSILGGSSYEQYF.

The rearrangement links TRBV6-5 to TRBJ2-7, with D possibly being TRBD2 (5 bases). This CDR3 spans 14 amino acids. The germline V and J ends were trimmed by 8 bases and 0 bases, with 14 bases remaining between them. Germline V gene sequence: CDR1 MNHEY, CDR2 SVGAGI. The CDR3: CASGFRGVSYEQYF. In DNA, the CDR3 is TGTGCCAGCGGGTTTCGGGGAGTCTCCTACGAGCAGTACTTC.

The J gene is TRBJ2-7, the V gene TRBV5-1, with 7 bases aligning to TRBD2. The CDR3 totals 16 residues. Germline V gene lookup returns CDR1 SGHRS and CDR2 YFSETQ. J gave up 0 bases and V 4 bases, and 10 bases lay outside the gene matches. CDR3 protein: CASSLEMGGNSYEQYF. The CDR3 DNA follows: TGCGCCAGCAGCCTCGAAATGGGGGGGAACTCCTACGAGCAGTACTTC.

This clone was recorded a few times. The gene calls are TRBV2 and TRBJ1-6, with 12 nucleotides matching TRBD1. The CDR3 length is 16 residues. With V trimmed by 4 bases and J by 14 bases, 12 bases remained unmatched. Germline V gene data show CDR1 as SNHLY and CDR2 as FYNNEI. DNA of the CDR3: TGTGCCAGCAGTGGGCTGGGGGGACAGGGGGCGAAGGCCCTCCACTTT. Translating it yields CASSGLGGQGAKALHF. The full variable domain, in which reference TRBV2 and TRBJ1-6 provide the parts outside the CDR3, is EPEVTQTPSHQVTQMGQEVILRCVPISNHLYFYWYRQILGQKVEFLVSFYNNEISEKSEIFDDQFSVERPDGSNFTLKIRSTKLEDSAMYFCASSGLGGQGAKALHFGNGTRLTVT.

The chain carries TRBV6-6 and TRBJ2-5; weak D call: TRBD1 (5 bases). The V end lost 6 bases, the J end lost 0 bases, and 5 bases lay between the germline ends. The CDR3 spans 12 residues. Germline V gene lookup returns CDR1 MNHNY and CDR2 SVGAGI (reference sequence). Written as DNA, the CDR3 is TGTGCCAGCAGGGACAACCAAGAGACCCAGTACTTC. This codes for CASRDNQETQYF.

V is TRBV5-6 and J is TRBJ1-6; D unresolved. The CDR3 spans 14 residues. Germline-derived CDR1 and CDR2 are SGHDT and YYEEEE. The V gene lost 1 base and the J gene lost 7 bases, with 9 bases spanning the gap. The CDR3 nucleotides are TGTGCCAGCAGCTTGTCGGGAGGGAATTCACCCCTCCACTTT. Translated, it gives CASSLSGGNSPLHF.

The chain couples TRBV7-2 to TRBJ2-7, with D possibly TRBD1 on 6 matching bases. The length of the CDR3 is 15 residues. V dropped 5 bases and J dropped 2 bases, with 16 bases sitting between them. The V gene's germline CDR1 is SGHTA and CDR2 FQGNSA. In DNA form, the CDR3 reads TGTGCCAGCAGCCCCGAGCCGAGGGGGACCTACGAGCAGTACTTC. Its protein product is CASSPEPRGTYEQYF.

The rearrangement links TRBV19 to TRBJ1-2; D is unclear. This CDR3 has 12 amino acids. The V end lost 3 bases, the J end lost 8 bases, and 10 bases lay between the germline ends. Looked up from germline, CDR1 is LNHDA and CDR2 is SQIVND (reference sequence). CDR3 residues: CASSIPRGGYTF. The CDR3 nucleotides are TGTGCCAGTAGTATCCCCCGTGGAGGCTACACCTTC. Based on the CDR3 plus reference TRBV19 and TRBJ1-2, the full variable domain is DGGITQSPKYLFRKEGQNVTLSCEQNLNHDAMYWYRQDPGQGLRLIYYSQIVNDFQKGDIAEGYSVSREKKESFPLTVTSAQKNPTAFYLCASSIPRGGYTFGSGTRLTVV.

The chain combines TRBV5-6 with TRBJ2-5; possibly TRBD2 for D (7 bases). The germline V gene encodes CDR1 SGHDT and CDR2 YYEEEE. This CDR3 has 14 amino acids. V lost 3 bases and J 4 bases, leaving 13 bases between the germline ends. The CDR3 reads CASSSPRGAETQYF. DNA for the CDR3: TGTGCCAGCAGCTCACCTCGGGGGGCAGAGACCCAGTACTTC.

The V gene is TRBV30, the J gene TRBJ1-2; TRBD1 agrees at 12 bases. The V segment lost 6 bases and the J segment 1 base; nucleotides outside the gene matches: 6. The CDR3 loop spans 15 amino acids. CDR1 and CDR2 from the germline V gene are GTSNPN and SVGIG (reference sequence). This CDR3 is CACWDRGRVNYGYTF. The CDR3 DNA sequence: TGTGCCTGCTGGGACAGGGGGCGGGTTAACTATGGCTACACCTTC.

This clone was seen more than once but under ten times. Other DNA sequences of this sample code for an identical CDR3. This chain uses TRBV6-6 with TRBJ2-7; 9 bases map to TRBD1. The ends lost 0 bases at V and 6 bases at J; junction bases unmatched: 6. Germline V lookup: CDR1 MNHNY, CDR2 SVGAGI (reference sequence). CDR3 length: 15 residues. The CDR3 DNA is TGTGCCAGCAGTTACTCGGCGGGACAGGGATCCGAGCAGTACTTC. The encoded protein is CASSYSAGQGSEQYF.

This clone has just a few counts. This sample also contains other DNA sequences that code for the same CDR3. This chain connects TRBV6-1 to TRBJ1-1; D is unresolved. Trimming left V 2 bases short and J 0 bases short, with 7 bases between. The CDR3 has 14 amino acids. CDR1 MNHNS and CDR2 SASEGT come from the germline V gene. The CDR3 DNA reads as TGTGCCAGCAGTGAAAAGTCTATGAACACTGAAGCTTTCTTT. Its translation: CASSEKSMNTEAFF.

The chain employs TRBV12-5 and TRBJ1-1, with D possibly being TRBD1 (5 bases). This CDR3 is built from 16 residues. V was shortened by 0 bases and J by 4 bases, with 15 bases between the two germline ends. The germline V gene has CDR1 LGHNT and CDR2 FRNRAP. The CDR3 region is CASGLVLGGRTTEAFF. For the CDR3, the DNA is TGTGCTAGTGGTTTGGTACTGGGGGGTAGGACCACTGAAGCTTTCTTT.

The V and J genes are TRBV30 and TRBJ1-5; D unresolved. This CDR3 is built from 16 residues. Germline CDR1 GTSNPN, CDR2 SVGIG (reference sequence). Trimming left V 0 bases short and J 2 bases short, with 14 bases between. CDR3 sequence reads: CAWSVPPSGGNQPQHF. In DNA, the CDR3 is TGTGCCTGGAGTGTACCTCCTTCCGGAGGCAATCAGCCCCAGCATTTT. The full variable domain, with the rest looked up from reference TRBV30 and TRBJ1-5, is SQTIHQWPATLVQPVGSPLSLECTVEGTSNPNLYWYRQAAGRGLQLLFYSVGIGQISSEVPQNLSASRPQDRQFILSSKKLLLSDSGFYLCAWSVPPSGGNQPQHFGDGTRLSIL.

V usage is TRBV29-1 and J usage is TRBJ1-3, with a tentative D call TRBD1 (5 bases). This CDR3 is 14 amino acids long. Germline values: CDR1 SQVTM, CDR2 ANQGSEA. Between the trimmed V and J ends, which lost 4 bases and 0 bases, there was a span of 10 bases. The CDR3 spells CSVGGGSSGNTIYF. The CDR3 nucleotides are TGCAGCGTTGGGGGCGGAAGCTCTGGAAACACCATATATTTT. The whole variable domain, filled in from reference TRBV29-1 and TRBJ1-3, reads SAVISQKPSRDICQRGTSLTIQCQVDSQVTMMFWYRQQPGQSLTLIATANQGSEATYESGFVIDKFPISRPNLTFSTLTVSNMSPEDSSIYLCSVGGGSSGNTIYFGEGSWLTVV.

This chain uses TRBV14 with TRBJ2-7; 12 bases line up with TRBD2. The trim removed 0 bases at V and 2 bases at J, leaving 5 bases unmatched. Germline loops: CDR1 SGHDN, CDR2 FVKESK. The length of the CDR3 is 17 residues. This chain's CDR3 is CASSQDPRLAGAYEQYF. Here the CDR3 DNA reads TGTGCCAGCAGCCAAGATCCCCGACTAGCGGGAGCCTACGAGCAGTACTTC.

The chain joins TRBV2 to TRBJ2-1, with TRBD2 matching over 10 bases. This CDR3 spans 14 amino acids. With 6 bases clipped from V and 6 bases from J, the junction kept 5 bases outside the gene matches. Germline CDR1 and CDR2: SNHLY and FYNNEI. The CDR3 region is CASRTGTSANEQFF. CDR3 sequence (DNA): TGTGCCAGCAGGACCGGGACTAGCGCCAATGAGCAGTTCTTC. Based on the CDR3 plus reference TRBV2 and TRBJ2-1, the full variable domain is EPEVTQTPSHQVTQMGQEVILRCVPISNHLYFYWYRQILGQKVEFLVSFYNNEISEKSEIFDDQFSVERPDGSNFTLKIRSTKLEDSAMYFCASRTGTSANEQFFGPGTRLTVL.